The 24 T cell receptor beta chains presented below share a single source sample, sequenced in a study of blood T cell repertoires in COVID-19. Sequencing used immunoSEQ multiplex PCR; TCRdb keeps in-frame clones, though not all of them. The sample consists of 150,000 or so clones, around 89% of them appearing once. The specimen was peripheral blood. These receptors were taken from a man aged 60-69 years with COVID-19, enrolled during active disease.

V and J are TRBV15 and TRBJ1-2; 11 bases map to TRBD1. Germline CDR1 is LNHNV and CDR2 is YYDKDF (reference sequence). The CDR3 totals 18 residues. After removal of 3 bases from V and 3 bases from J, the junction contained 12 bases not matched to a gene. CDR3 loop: CATSSSFRTGGQYYGYTF. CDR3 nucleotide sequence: TGTGCCACCAGCAGCTCTTTTAGGACAGGGGGCCAATACTATGGCTACACCTTC.

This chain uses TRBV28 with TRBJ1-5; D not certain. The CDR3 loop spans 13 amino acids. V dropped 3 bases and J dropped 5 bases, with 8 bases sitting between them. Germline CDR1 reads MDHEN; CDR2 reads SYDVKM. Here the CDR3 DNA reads TGTGCCAGCAGTTTGGGCATGGATCAGCCCCAGCATTTT. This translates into CASSLGMDQPQHF.

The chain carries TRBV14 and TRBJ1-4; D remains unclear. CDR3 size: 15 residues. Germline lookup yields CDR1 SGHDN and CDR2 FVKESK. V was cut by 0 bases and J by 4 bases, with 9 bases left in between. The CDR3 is CASSQDWESNEKLFF. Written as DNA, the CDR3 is TGTGCCAGCAGCCAAGATTGGGAGAGTAATGAAAAACTGTTTTTT.

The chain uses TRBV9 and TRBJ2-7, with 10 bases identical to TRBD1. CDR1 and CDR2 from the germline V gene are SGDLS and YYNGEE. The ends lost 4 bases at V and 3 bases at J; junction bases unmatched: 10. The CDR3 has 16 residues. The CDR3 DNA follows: TGTGCCAGCAGCCCCCACGCCCGGGACAGGGGCTACGAGCAGTACTTC. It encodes CASSPHARDRGYEQYF. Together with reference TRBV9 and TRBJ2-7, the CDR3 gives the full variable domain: DSGVTQTPKHLITATGQRVTLRCSPRSGDLSVYWYQQSLDQGLQFLIQYYNGEERAKGNILERFSAQQFPDLHSELNLSSLELGDSALYFCASSPHARDRGYEQYFGPGTRLTVT.

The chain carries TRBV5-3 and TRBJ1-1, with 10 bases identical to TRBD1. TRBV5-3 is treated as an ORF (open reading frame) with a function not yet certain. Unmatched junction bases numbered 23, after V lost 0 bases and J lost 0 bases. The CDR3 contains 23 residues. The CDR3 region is CARSLVAPGTGDHPREMNTEAFF. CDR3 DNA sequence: TGTGCCAGAAGCTTGGTGGCCCCCGGGACAGGGGACCACCCAAGAGAGATGAACACTGAAGCTTTCTTT.

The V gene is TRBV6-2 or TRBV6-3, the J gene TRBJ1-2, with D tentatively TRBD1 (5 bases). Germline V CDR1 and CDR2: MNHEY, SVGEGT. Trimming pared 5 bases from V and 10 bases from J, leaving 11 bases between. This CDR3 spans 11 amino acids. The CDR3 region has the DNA TGTGCCAGCAGTGCGGGACGAAACTACACCTTC. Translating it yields CASSAGRNYTF.

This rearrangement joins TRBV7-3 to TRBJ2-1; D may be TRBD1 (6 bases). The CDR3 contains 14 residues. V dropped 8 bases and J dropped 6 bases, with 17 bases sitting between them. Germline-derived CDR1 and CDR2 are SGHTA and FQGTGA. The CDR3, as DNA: TGTGCCAGCGGAAGGGGGAGAGCCCTCAATGAGCAGTTCTTC. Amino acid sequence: CASGRGRALNEQFF.

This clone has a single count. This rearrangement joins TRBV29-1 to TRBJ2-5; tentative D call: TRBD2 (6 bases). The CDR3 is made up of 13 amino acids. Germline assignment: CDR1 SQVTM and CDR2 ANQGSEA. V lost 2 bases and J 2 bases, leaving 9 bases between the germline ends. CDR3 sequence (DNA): TGCAGCGTTGAAAGGGCGGGGCAAGAGACCCAGTACTTC. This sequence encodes CSVERAGQETQYF. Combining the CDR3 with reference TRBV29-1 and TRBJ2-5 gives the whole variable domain SAVISQKPSRDICQRGTSLTIQCQVDSQVTMMFWYRQQPGQSLTLIATANQGSEATYESGFVIDKFPISRPNLTFSTLTVSNMSPEDSSIYLCSVERAGQETQYFGPGTRLLVL.

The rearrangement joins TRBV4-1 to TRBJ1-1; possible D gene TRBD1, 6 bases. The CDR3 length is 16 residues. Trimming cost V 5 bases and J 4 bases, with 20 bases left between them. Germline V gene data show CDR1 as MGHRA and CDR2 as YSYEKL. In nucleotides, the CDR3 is TGCGCCAGCAGCGCTGCTGGTTTGGGGGCCCGCACTGAAGCTTTCTTT. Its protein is CASSAAGLGARTEAFF.

The CDR3 coding sequence is TGCGCCAGCAGCTTGGCCCTCGGACAGCCGGAAATTCAGTACTTC. Residues: CASSLALGQPEIQYF. The V and J genes are TRBV5-1 and TRBJ2-4; a weak D match, TRBD1 (6 bases). The CDR3 is 15 amino acids. V lost 0 bases and J lost 10, with 17 bases in between. Germline V gene data show CDR1 as SGHRS and CDR2 as YFSETQ.

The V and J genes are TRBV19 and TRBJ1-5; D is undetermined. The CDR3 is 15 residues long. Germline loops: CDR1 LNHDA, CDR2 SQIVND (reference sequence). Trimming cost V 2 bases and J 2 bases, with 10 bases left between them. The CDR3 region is CASSISRSGNQPQHF. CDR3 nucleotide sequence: TGTGCCAGTAGTATATCGCGGTCTGGCAATCAGCCCCAGCATTTT.

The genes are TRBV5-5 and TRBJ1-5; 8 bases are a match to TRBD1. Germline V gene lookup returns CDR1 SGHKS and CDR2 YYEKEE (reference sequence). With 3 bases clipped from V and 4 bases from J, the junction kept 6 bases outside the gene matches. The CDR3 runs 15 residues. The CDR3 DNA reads TGTGCCAGCAGCTCCTGGGACAGGCAGAATCAGCCCCAGCATTTT. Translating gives CASSSWDRQNQPQHF.

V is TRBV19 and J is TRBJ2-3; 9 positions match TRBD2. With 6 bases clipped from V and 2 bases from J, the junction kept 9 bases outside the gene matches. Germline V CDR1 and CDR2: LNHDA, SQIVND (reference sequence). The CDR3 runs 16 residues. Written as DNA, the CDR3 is TGTGCCAGTAGATCCCGGGCGGGGGGGTACACAGATACGCAGTATTTT. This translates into CASRSRAGGYTDTQYF.

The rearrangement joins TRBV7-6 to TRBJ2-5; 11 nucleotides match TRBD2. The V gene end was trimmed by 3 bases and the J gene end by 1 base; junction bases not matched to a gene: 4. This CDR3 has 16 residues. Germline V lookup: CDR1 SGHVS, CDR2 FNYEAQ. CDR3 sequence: CASSLSTSGSQETQYF. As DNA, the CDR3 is TGTGCCAGCAGCTTGAGCACTAGCGGGAGCCAAGAGACCCAGTACTTC. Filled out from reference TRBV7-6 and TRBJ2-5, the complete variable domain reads GAGVSQSPRYKVTKRGQDVALRCDPISGHVSLYWYRQALGQGPEFLTYFNYEAQQDKSGLPNDRFSAERPEGSISTLTIQRTEQRDSAMYRCASSLSTSGSQETQYFGPGTRLLVL.

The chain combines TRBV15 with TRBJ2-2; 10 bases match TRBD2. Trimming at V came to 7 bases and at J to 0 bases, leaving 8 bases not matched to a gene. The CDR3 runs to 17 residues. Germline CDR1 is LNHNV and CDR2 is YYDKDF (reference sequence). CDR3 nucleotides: TGTGCCACCATTCGACTAGCGGGTCTGGCGAACACCGGGGAGCTGTTTTTT. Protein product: CATIRLAGLANTGELFF.

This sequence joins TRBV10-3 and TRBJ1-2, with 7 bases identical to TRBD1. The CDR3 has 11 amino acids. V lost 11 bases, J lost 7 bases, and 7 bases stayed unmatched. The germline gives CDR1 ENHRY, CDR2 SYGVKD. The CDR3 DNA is TGTGCCCTAGGGCAGGGGGTTGGCTACACCTTC. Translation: CALGQGVGYTF.

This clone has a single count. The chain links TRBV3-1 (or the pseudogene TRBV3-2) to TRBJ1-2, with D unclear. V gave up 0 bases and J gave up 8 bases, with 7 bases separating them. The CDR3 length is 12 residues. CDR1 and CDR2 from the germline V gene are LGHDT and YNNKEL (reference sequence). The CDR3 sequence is CASSQDLLGYTF. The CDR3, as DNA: TGTGCCAGCAGCCAAGATCTATTGGGCTACACCTTC.

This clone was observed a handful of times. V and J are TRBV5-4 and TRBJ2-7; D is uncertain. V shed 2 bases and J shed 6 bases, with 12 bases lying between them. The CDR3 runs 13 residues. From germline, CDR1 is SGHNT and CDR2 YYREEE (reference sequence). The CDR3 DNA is TGTGCCAGCAGCTTTTTGCTACAGTCCGAGCAGTACTTC. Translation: CASSFLLQSEQYF.

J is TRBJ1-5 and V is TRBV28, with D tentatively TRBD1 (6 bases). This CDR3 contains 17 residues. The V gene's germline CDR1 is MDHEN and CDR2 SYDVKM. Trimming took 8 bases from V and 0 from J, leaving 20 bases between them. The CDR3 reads CASSDSSDSYSNQPQHF. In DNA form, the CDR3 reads TGTGCCAGCTCGGATTCATCGGACAGTTATAGCAATCAGCCCCAGCATTTT. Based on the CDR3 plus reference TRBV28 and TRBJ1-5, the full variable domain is DVKVTQSSRYLVKRTGEKVFLECVQDMDHENMFWYRQDPGLGLRLIYFSYDVKMKEKGDIPEGYSVSREKKERFSLILESASTNQTSMYLCASSDSSDSYSNQPQHFGDGTRLSIL.

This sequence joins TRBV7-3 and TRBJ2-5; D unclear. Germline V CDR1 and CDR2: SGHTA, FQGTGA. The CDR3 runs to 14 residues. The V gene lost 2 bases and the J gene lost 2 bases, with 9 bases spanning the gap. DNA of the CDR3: TGTGCCAGCAGCTTATTCGGTAAACAAGAGACCCAGTACTTC. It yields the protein CASSLFGKQETQYF.

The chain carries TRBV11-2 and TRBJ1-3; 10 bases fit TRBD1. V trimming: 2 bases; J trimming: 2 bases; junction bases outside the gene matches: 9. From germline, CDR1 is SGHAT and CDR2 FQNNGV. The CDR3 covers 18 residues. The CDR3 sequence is CASSLLQLGQGPGNTIYF. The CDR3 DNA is TGTGCCAGCAGCTTACTGCAGTTGGGACAGGGGCCTGGAAACACCATATATTTT. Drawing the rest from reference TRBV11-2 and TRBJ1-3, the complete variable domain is EAGVAQSPRYKIIEKRQSVAFWCNPISGHATLYWYQQILGQGPKLLIQFQNNGVVDDSQLPKDRFSAERLKGVDSTLKIQPAKLEDSAVYLCASSLLQLGQGPGNTIYFGEGSWLTVV.

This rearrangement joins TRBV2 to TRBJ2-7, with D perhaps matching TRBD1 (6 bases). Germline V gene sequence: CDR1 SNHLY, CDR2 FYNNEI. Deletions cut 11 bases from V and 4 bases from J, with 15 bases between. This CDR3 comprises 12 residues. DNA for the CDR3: TGTGCCGGGAAAGGACAGTCATACGAGCAGTACTTC. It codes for CAGKGQSYEQYF.

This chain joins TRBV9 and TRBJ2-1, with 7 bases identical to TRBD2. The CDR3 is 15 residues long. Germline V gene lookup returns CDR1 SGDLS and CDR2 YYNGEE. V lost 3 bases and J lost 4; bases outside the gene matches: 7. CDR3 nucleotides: TGTGCCAGCAGCGCCACTAGCGTAAATTACAATGAGCAGTTCTTC. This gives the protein CASSATSVNYNEQFF. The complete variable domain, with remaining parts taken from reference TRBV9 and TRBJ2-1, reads DSGVTQTPKHLITATGQRVTLRCSPRSGDLSVYWYQQSLDQGLQFLIQYYNGEERAKGNILERFSAQQFPDLHSELNLSSLELGDSALYFCASSATSVNYNEQFFGPGTRLTVL.

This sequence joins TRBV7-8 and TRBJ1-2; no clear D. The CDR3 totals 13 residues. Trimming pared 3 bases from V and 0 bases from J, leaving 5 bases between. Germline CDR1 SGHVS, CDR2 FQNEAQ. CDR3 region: CASSLRSNYGYTF. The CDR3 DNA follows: TGTGCCAGCAGCTTGAGGTCTAACTATGGCTACACCTTC.